The sequence of this T cell receptor (beta chain) was determined in a study of Graves' ophthalmopathy and Graves' hyperthyroidism. Whole-study context: The study drew peripheral blood at initial diagnosis, before any treatment. Study-wide results and limits: In separating ophthalmopathy from stable hyperthyroidism, a 13-signature model achieved 85% to 90% sensitivity and around 80% specificity. Among expanded thyroid clonotypes above 0.001 frequency, most also occurred in blood.

Diagnostic conclusions were grounded in clinical symptoms, serum thyroxine, TRAb, thyroid ultrasound and orbital computed tomography. TCR beta CDR3 regions were amplified from RNA transcripts. Investigators did first-round RT-PCR with HTBI primers, then second-round multiplex PCR. TCRdb independently ran MiXCR on the multiplex PCR reads; one entry per CDR3 protein. The table includes some 380,000 distinct CDR3 sequences, 15% detected once. Regarding this clonotype: The antigen is undetermined. A read error may explain this, as a much larger clone is one base away.

The CDR3 is made up of 12 amino acids. With 8 bases removed from V and 4 bases from J, the gap between germline ends came to 11 bases. Germline assignment: CDR1 LNHDA and CDR2 SQIVND (reference sequence). The origin of this receptor is a woman aged 18-29 years with stable Graves' hyperthyroidism. Sequencing was performed on peripheral blood. This chain uses TRBV19 with TRBJ1-1; D unclear. CDR3: CASGLEGTEAFF. CDR3 nucleotide sequence: TGTGCCAGTGGACTCGAGGGCACTGAAGCTTTCTTT.